This T cell receptor (beta chain) was recovered during a study of cytomegalovirus exposure and HLA in healthy donors. V was trimmed by 2 bases and J by 5 bases, leaving 15 bases between them. In germline, CDR1 is GTSNPN, CDR2 SVGIG (reference sequence). This CDR3 region has 14 residues. The PCR was carried out with 60 Vbeta primers and 13 Jbeta primers. Data came from immunoSEQ multiplex PCR; TCRdb stores just in-frame clones and leaves some out. There are 55,000 to 85,000 clones in the sample, with around 2.4% held by the top ten. The chain carries TRBV30 and TRBJ1-1; a possible D gene is TRBD1 (6 bases). This receptor was taken from a female donor in good health and CMV-seropositive. Sequenced material: PBMCs. CDR3 in amino acids: CAWSPGHDLTEAFF. The CDR3 bases are TGTGCCTGGAGTCCGGGACACGATTTAACTGAAGCTTTCTTT.